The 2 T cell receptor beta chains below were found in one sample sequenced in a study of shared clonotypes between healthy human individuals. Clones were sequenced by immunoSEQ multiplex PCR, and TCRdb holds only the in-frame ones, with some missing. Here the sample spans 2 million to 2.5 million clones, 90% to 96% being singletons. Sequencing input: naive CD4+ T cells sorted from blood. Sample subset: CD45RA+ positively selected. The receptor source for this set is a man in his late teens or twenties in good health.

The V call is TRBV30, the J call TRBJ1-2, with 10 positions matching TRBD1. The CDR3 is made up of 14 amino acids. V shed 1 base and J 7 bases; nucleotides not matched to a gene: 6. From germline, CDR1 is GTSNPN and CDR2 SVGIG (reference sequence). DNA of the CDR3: TGTGCCTGGAGTGGACGGGACAGGGGATTTGGCTACACCTTC. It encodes CAWSGRDRGFGYTF.

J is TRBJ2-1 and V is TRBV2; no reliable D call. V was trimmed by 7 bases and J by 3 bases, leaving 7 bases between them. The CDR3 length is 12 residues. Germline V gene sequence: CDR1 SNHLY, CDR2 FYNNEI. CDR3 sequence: CASTSDYNEQFF. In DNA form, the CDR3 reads TGTGCCAGCACTTCGGACTACAATGAGCAGTTCTTC.